This TCR beta chain was sequenced in a study of a mutant IDH1 vaccine in newly diagnosed glioma. Study-level information: The initiation of vaccination occurred 4-6 weeks after radiotherapy alone, or with temozolomide cycles. Patients were pretreated with radiotherapy, temozolomide, or both, mostly both.

Generated by immunoSEQ multiplex PCR, the TCRdb table keeps only in-frame clones and is missing some. The sample consists of 58,000 or so clones, over 80% of them appearing once. The V gene lost 9 bases and the J gene lost 0 bases, with 12 bases spanning the gap. There are 14 residues in the CDR3. The germline gives CDR1 LNHDA, CDR2 SQIVND (reference sequence). In regard to this clone: Its target is unknown.

The study's findings and limits: Induction of immune responses by the vaccine occurred in approximately 93% of patients.

Time point indicated: week 47, end of study. Vaccinated patients received 300 ug of mutant IDH1 20-mer peptide per dose, with topical imiquimod. Newly diagnosed WHO grade 3 or 4 IDH1-mutant, ATRX-lost astrocytomas were identified in the donors. Sequenced material: PBMCs, taken from a glioma patient whose treatment included an IDH1 peptide vaccine. This receptor was obtained from a woman between 50 and 59 years old with glioma. The chain joins TRBV19 to TRBJ1-5; D not resolved. The CDR3 loop is CASSGPISNQPQHF. CDR3 in DNA: TGTGCCAGCAGCGGACCTATTAGCAATCAGCCCCAGCATTTT.